The T cell receptor beta chain described here comes from a study of blood T cell repertoires in COVID-19. This CDR3 contains 15 residues. Germline V gene data show CDR1 as SGHRS and CDR2 as YFSETQ. The germline V and J ends were trimmed by 1 base and 0 bases, with 10 bases remaining between them. The repertoire was sequenced with immunoSEQ multiplex PCR; TCRdb's copy has only in-frame clones and lacks some. The sample yields 130,000 to 150,000 clones, 75% to 90% seen once. V is TRBV5-1 and J is TRBJ1-2; D uncertain. Sequencing was performed on peripheral blood. The clonotype comes from a man between 18 and 35 years old with COVID-19, enrolled during active disease. The CDR3 protein is CASSLRKTSNYGYTF. The CDR3, as DNA: TGCGCCAGCAGCTTGCGAAAGACTTCTAACTATGGCTACACCTTC.